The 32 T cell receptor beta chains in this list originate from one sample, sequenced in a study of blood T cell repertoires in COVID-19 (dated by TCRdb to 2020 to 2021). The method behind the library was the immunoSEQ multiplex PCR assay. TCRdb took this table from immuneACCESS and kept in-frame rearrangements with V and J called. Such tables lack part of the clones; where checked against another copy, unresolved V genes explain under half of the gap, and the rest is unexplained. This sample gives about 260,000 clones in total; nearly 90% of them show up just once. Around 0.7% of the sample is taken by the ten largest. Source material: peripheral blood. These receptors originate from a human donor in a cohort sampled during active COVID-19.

The CDR3 region is CSTSPQGIYGYTF. The CDR3 DNA reads as TGTTCAACGAGTCCCCAGGGGATCTATGGCTACACCTTC. The chain combines TRBV30 with TRBJ1-2; D might be TRBD1 (6 bases). The germline gives CDR1 GTSNPN, CDR2 SVGIG (reference sequence). The CDR3 sequence is 13 residues long.

The CDR3, as DNA: TGTGCCTGGACCGGAACTAAAACAGGGGGCGGAACTGAAGCTTTCTTT. It translates to CAWTGTKTGGGTEAFF. V gene TRBV30 combines with J gene TRBJ1-1; the match to TRBD1 covers 9 bases. The CDR3 totals 16 residues. The V segment lost 4 bases and the J segment 5 bases; nucleotides outside the gene matches: 14. Germline CDR1 is GTSNPN and CDR2 is SVGIG (reference sequence).

The CDR3 DNA is TGCAGTGCGCCGCGGGGTGGGGATTATAATACGCAGTATTTT. Its translation is CSAPRGGDYNTQYF. The chain couples TRBV29-1 to TRBJ2-3; weak D call: TRBD2 (6 bases). The CDR3 totals 14 residues. Germline loops: CDR1 SQVTM, CDR2 ANQGSEA.

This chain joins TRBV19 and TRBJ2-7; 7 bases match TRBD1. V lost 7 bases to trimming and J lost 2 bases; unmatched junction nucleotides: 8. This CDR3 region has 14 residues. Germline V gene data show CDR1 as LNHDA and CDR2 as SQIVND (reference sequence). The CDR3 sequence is CASTAGTAPYEQYF. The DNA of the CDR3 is TGTGCCAGTACCGCCGGGACAGCCCCCTACGAGCAGTACTTC.

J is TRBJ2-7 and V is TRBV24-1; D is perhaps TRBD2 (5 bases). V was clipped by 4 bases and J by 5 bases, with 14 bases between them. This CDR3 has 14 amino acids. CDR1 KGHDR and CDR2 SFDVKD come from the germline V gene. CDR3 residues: CATSDPLSADEQYF. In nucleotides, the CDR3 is TGTGCCACCAGTGACCCACTTAGCGCGGACGAGCAGTACTTC.

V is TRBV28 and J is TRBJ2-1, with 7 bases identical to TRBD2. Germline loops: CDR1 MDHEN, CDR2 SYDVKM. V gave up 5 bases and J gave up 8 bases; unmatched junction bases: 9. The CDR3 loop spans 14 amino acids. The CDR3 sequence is CASSPSGGVDEQFF. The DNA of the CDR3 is TGTGCCAGCAGTCCCTCGGGGGGAGTCGATGAGCAGTTCTTC.

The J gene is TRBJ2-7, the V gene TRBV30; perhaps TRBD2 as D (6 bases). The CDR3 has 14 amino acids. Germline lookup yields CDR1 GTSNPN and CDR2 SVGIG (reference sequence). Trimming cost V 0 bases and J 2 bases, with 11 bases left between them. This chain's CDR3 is CAWSVGGGTYEQYF. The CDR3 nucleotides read TGTGCCTGGAGTGTAGGTGGGGGGACCTACGAGCAGTACTTC.

CDR3 in amino acids: CAISEFLAARNTGELFF. In DNA form, the CDR3 reads TGTGCCATCAGTGAGTTCCTAGCGGCTAGGAACACCGGGGAGCTGTTTTTT. V and J are TRBV10-3 and TRBJ2-2, with 7 bases lining up with TRBD2. This CDR3 contains 17 residues. Trimming cost V 1 base and J 1 base; bases outside gene matches: 6. CDR1 and CDR2 (germline): ENHRY, SYGVKD.

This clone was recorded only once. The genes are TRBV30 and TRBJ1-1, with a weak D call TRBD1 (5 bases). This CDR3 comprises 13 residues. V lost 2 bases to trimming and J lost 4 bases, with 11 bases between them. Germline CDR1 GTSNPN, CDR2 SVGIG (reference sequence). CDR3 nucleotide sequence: TGTGCCTGGAGTCCTACAGGTTTCACTGAAGCTTTCTTT. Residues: CAWSPTGFTEAFF.

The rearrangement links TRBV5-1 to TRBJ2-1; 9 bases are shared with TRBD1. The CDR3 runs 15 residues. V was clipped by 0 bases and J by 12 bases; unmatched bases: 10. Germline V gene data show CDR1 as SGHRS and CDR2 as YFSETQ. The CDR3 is CASSLDGQGMGGQFF. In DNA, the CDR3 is TGCGCCAGCAGCTTGGATGGACAGGGGATGGGTGGGCAGTTCTTC.

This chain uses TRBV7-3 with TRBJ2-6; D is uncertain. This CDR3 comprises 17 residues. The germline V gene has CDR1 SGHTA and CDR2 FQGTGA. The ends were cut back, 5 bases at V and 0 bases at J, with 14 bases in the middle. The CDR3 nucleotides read TGTGCCAGCAGCCTACCTCCTGCCCCCTCTGGGGCCAACGTCCTGACTTTC. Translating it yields CASSLPPAPSGANVLTF.

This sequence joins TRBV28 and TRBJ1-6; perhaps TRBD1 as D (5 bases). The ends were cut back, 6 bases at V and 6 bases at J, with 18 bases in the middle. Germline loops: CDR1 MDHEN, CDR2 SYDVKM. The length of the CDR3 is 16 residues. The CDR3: CASRDIRRLINSPLHF. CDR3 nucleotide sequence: TGTGCCAGCAGGGACATTCGGCGCCTTATTAATTCACCCCTCCACTTT.

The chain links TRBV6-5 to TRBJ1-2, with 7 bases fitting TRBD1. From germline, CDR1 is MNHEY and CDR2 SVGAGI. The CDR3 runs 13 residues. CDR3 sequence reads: CAAGVQGDYGYTF. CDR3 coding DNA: TGTGCGGCAGGGGTTCAGGGGGACTATGGCTACACCTTC.

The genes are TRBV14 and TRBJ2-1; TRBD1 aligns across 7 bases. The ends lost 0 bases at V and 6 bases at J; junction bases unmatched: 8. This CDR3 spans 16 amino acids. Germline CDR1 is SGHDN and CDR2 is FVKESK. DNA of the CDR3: TGTGCCAGCAGCCAAGACGCCGGGACAGCTCTCAATGAGCAGTTCTTC. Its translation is CASSQDAGTALNEQFF. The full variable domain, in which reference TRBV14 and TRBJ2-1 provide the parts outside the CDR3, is EAGVTQFPSHSVIEKGQTVTLRCDPISGHDNLYWYRRVMGKEIKFLLHFVKESKQDESGMPNNRFLAERTGGTYSTLKVQPAELEDSGVYFCASSQDAGTALNEQFFGPGTRLTVL.

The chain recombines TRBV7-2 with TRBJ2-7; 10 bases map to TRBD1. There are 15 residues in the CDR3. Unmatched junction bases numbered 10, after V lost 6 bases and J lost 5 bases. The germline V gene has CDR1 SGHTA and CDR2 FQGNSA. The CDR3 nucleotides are TGTGCCAGCAGTTTCGACAGGGGGCCGGCCGACGAGCAGTACTTC. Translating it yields CASSFDRGPADEQYF.

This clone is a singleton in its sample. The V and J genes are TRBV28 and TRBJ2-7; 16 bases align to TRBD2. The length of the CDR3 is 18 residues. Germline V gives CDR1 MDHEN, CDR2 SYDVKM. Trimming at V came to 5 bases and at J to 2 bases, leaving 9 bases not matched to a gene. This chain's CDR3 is CASSPVGLAGGFAYEQYF. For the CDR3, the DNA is TGTGCCAGCAGTCCAGTGGGACTAGCGGGAGGGTTCGCCTACGAGCAGTACTTC.

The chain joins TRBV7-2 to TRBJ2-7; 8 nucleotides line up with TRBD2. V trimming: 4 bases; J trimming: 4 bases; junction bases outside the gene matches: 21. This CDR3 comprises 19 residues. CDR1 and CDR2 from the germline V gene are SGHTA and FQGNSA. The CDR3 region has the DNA TGTGCCAGCAGCTGGATCGCGGGGGGCCCTAACTCGACCCGATACGAGCAGTACTTC. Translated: CASSWIAGGPNSTRYEQYF.

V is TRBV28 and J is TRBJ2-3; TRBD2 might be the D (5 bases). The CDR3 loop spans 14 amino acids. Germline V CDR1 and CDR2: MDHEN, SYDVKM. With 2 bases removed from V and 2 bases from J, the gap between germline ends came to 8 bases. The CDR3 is CASSLAGNTDTQYF. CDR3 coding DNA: TGTGCCAGCAGTTTAGCCGGGAACACAGATACGCAGTATTTT.

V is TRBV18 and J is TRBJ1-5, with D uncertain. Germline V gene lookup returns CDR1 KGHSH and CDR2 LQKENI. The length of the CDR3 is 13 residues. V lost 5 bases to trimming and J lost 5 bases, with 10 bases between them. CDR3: CASSGGRDQPQHF. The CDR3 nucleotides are TGTGCCAGCTCAGGAGGGCGAGATCAGCCCCAGCATTTT.

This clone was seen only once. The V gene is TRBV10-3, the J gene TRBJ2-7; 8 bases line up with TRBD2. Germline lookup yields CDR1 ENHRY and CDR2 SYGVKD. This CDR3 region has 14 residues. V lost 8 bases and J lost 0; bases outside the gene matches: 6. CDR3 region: CAIVSGENSYEQYF. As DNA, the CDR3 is TGTGCCATCGTTAGCGGGGAGAACTCCTACGAGCAGTACTTC.

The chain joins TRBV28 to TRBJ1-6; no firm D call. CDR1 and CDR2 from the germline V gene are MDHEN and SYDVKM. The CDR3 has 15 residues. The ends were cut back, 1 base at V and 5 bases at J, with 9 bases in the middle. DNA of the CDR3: TGTGCCAGCAGTTTATACCGACAAAATAATTCACCCCTCCACTTT. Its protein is CASSLYRQNNSPLHF.

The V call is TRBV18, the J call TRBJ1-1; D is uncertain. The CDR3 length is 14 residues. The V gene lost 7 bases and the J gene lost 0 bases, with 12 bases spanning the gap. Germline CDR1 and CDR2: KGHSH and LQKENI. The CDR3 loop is CASFRGVMNTEAFF. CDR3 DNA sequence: TGTGCCAGCTTCCGGGGAGTCATGAACACTGAAGCTTTCTTT.

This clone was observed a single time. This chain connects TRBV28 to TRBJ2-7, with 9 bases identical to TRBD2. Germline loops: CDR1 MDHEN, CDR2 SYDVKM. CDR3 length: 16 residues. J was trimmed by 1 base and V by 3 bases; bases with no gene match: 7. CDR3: CASSLSSSGKSYEQYF. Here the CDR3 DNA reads TGTGCCAGCAGTTTGTCATCTAGCGGGAAATCCTACGAGCAGTACTTC.

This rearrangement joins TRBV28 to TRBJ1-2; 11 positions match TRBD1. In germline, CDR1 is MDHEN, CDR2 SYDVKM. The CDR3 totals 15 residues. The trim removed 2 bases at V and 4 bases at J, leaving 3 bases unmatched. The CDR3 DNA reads TGTGCCAGCAGTTTAGGGGACAGGGGGGGCTATGGCTACACCTTC. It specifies CASSLGDRGGYGYTF.

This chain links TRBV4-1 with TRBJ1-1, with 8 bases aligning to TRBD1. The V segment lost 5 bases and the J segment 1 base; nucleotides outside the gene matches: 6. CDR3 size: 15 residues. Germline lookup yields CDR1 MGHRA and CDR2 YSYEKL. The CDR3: CASSVSGGQNTEAFF. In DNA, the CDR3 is TGCGCCAGCAGCGTGTCAGGGGGCCAGAACACTGAAGCTTTCTTT.

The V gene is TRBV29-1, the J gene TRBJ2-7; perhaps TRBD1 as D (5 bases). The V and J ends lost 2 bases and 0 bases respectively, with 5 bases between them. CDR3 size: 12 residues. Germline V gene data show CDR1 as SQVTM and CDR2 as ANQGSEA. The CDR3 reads CSVERGSYEQYF. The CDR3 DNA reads TGCAGCGTTGAAAGGGGCTCCTACGAGCAGTACTTC.

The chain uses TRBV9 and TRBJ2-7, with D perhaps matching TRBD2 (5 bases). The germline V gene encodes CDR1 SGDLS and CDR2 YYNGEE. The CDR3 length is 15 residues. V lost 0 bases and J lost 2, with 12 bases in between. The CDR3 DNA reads TGTGCCAGCAGCGTAGAAGCGGATTCTACCTACGAGCAGTACTTC. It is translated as CASSVEADSTYEQYF.

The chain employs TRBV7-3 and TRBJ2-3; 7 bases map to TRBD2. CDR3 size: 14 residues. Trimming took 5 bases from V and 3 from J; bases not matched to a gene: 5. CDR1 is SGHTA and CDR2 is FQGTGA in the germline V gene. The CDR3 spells CASSPLGGTDTQYF. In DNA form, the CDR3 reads TGTGCCAGCAGCCCTTTGGGGGGGACAGATACGCAGTATTTT.

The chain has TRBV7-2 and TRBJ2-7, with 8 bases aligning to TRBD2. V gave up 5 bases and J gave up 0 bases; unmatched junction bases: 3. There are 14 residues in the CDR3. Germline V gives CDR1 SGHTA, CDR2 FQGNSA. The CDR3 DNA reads TGTGCCAGCAGCGCCGGGGGGGCCTCCTACGAGCAGTACTTC. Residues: CASSAGGASYEQYF.

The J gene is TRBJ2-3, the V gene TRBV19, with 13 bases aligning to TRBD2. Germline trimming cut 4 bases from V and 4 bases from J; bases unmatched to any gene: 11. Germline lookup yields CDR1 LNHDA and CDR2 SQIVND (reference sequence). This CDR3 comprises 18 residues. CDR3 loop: CASSTGLAGVMVPDTQYF. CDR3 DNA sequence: TGTGCCAGTAGTACAGGACTAGCGGGAGTAATGGTCCCAGATACGCAGTATTTT.

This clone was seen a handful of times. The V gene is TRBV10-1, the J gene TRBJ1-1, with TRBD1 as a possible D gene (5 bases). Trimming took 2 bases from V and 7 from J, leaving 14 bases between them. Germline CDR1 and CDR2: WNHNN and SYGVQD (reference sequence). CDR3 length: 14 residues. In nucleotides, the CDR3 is TGCGCCAGCAGTGAGAAAAGACAGTCGAATGAAGCTTTCTTT. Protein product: CASSEKRQSNEAFF.

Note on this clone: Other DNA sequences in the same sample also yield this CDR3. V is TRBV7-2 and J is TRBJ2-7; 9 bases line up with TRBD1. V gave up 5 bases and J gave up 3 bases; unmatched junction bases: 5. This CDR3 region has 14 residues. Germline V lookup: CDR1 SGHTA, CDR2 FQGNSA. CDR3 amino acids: CASSPRTGDYEQYF. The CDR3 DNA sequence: TGTGCCAGCAGCCCTAGGACAGGGGACTACGAGCAGTACTTC.